This T cell receptor beta chain was obtained from a study of T-cell reconstitution after alpha-beta-depleted transplantation in children. V was clipped by 4 bases and J by 3 bases, with 19 bases between them. The germline CDR1 and CDR2 sequences are SGHNT and YENEEA. This CDR3 is 16 amino acids long. Unique molecular identifiers were built into the TCRbeta library. TCRdb passed the PCR reads through MiXCR, listing each CDR3 protein once. The repertoire holds about 400,000 distinct CDR3 sequences, with roughly 22% as singletons. This sequence was found in a human donor who donated a stem cell graft to a child with acute myeloid leukemia. The material sequenced was PBMCs from the stem cell graft donor, taken from the stem cell graft. The V and J genes are TRBV11-3 and TRBJ2-7; D may be TRBD2 (5 bases). For the CDR3, the DNA is TGTGCCAGCAGCTCCCAACAAAGGGTAGCGAGCTACGAGCAGTACTTC. Translation gives CASSSQQRVASYEQYF. The entire variable domain, with the rest obtained from reference TRBV11-3 and TRBJ2-7, is as follows: EAGVVQSPRYKIIEKKQPVAFWCNPISGHNTLYWYLQNLGQGPELLIRYENEEAVDDSQLPKDRFSAERLKGVDSTLKIQPAELGDSAVYLCASSSQQRVASYEQYFGPGTRLTVT.